This passage covers 3 T cell receptor beta chains from one sample sequenced in a study of a mutant IDH1 vaccine in newly diagnosed glioma. Libraries were prepared by immunoSEQ multiplex PCR; TCRdb keeps only in-frame clonotypes and omits some of them. Here the sample spans 55,000 to 65,000 clones, approximately 84% being singletons. Time point here: week 11, during vaccination. Alongside topical imiquimod, each dose of vaccine comprised 300 ug of mutant IDH1 20-mer peptide. Their target antigens are unknown. The sample here was PBMCs, taken from a glioma patient whose treatment included an IDH1 peptide vaccine. The receptors originated from a man under 40 with glioma.

This sequence joins TRBV5-1 and TRBJ2-4; D may be TRBD1 (6 bases). CDR1 and CDR2 from the germline V gene are SGHRS and YFSETQ. CDR3 length equals 14 residues. V was shortened by 4 bases and J by 0 bases, with 8 bases between the two germline ends. Here the CDR3 reads CASSKGEAKNIQYF. In DNA form, the CDR3 reads TGCGCCAGCAGCAAGGGGGAAGCCAAAAACATTCAGTACTTC.

CDR3 nucleotides: TGTGCCAGCAGCCGTAGCTGGAATGAGCAGTTCTTC. Encoded protein: CASSRSWNEQFF. The chain couples TRBV13 to TRBJ2-1; D is unresolved. The V gene lost 5 bases and the J gene lost 7 bases, with 9 bases spanning the gap. The germline gives CDR1 PRHDT, CDR2 FYEKMQ (reference sequence). CDR3 length: 12 residues.

V usage is TRBV27 and J usage is TRBJ1-1; D not resolved. Germline CDR1 MNHEY, CDR2 SMNVEV (reference sequence). V dropped 5 bases and J dropped 4 bases, with 11 bases sitting between them. This CDR3 contains 13 residues. CDR3 sequence (DNA): TGTGCCAGCAGTCCTCCGGGATCCACTGAAGCTTTCTTT. Its translation is CASSPPGSTEAFF.